The clone carrying this T cell receptor (beta chain) was seen once. Antigen unknown. The PCR ran on 60 Vbeta and 13 Jbeta primers. Libraries were prepared by immunoSEQ multiplex PCR; TCRdb keeps only in-frame clonotypes and omits some of them. In the table there are roughly 120,000 clones, around 81% of which are singletons. Germline V CDR1 and CDR2: LNHDA, SQIVND (reference sequence). This CDR3 comprises 15 residues. With V trimmed by 6 bases and J by 3 bases, 5 bases remained unmatched. This sample is part of a study of cytomegalovirus exposure and HLA in healthy donors. Background on the study: In a previous analysis, nearly 120 million unique TCR beta sequences were found from 150 million to 200 million T cells.

Findings and limits, study-wide: Presence/absence analyses took donor sequencing depth as roughly uniform. Most TCRs appeared rarely, but some public TCRs recurred in many donors. Later analysis suggested most CMV-associated TCR beta chains were HLA-restricted.

The clonotype was recovered from a woman aged 40 to 50 in good health and CMV-seronegative. Sequenced: PBMCs. J is TRBJ2-6 and V is TRBV19, with 7 bases aligning to TRBD1. CDR3 DNA: TGTGCCAGTAGAAGGAACAGGGGTGGGGCCAACGTCCTGACTTTC. This codes for CASRRNRGGANVLTF.